A single sample gave rise to the 12 T cell receptor beta chains below, sequenced in a study of blood T cells in healthy people across ages (dated by TCRdb to 2013 to 2016). Library preparation used 5' RACE. The sample was run on an Illumina HiSeq 2500. A second PCR of 7 to 11 cycles was run with a J-beta primer mix and a sample-barcoded 5' primer. Using fastp trimming at Q25 and MiXCR clonotype assembly, TCRdb reanalyzed the public sequencing data and kept in-frame beta chains. Entries are consolidated by CDR3 protein sequence, retaining the most common genes and DNA. Here the sample has 780,000 or so distinct CDR3 sequences; roughly three fifths occur a single time. More than 25% of the sample lies in the top ten. Sequencing input: blood. The receptors were gathered from a man aged 40-55 years in good health.

The chain links TRBV5-1 to TRBJ1-2, with D perhaps TRBD1 (6 bases). Trimming stripped 7 bases from V and 4 bases from J, with 20 bases between. The CDR3 length is 15 residues. CDR1 is SGHRS, CDR2 YFSETQ, per germline. This CDR3 is CASFPEGGFAYGYTF. The CDR3 nucleotides read TGCGCCAGCTTCCCAGAGGGGGGTTTCGCCTATGGCTACACCTTC. Full variable domain (missing parts from reference TRBV5-1 and TRBJ1-2): KAGVTQTPRYLIKTRGQQVTLSCSPISGHRSVSWYQQTPGQGLQFLFEYFSETQRNKGNFPGRFSGRQFSNSRSEMNVSTLELGDSALYLCASFPEGGFAYGYTFGSGTRLTVV.

This clonotype was detected once. The J gene is TRBJ1-4, the V gene TRBV7-9, with D unclear. CDR1 and CDR2 (germline): SEHNR, FQNEAQ (reference sequence). This CDR3 is 13 amino acids long. V lost 5 bases and J lost 7, with 11 bases in between. Here the CDR3 DNA reads TGTGCCAGCAGCCATGGGATTTCTGAAAAACTGTTTTTT. As protein: CASSHGISEKLFF. Looking up the rest from reference TRBV7-9 and TRBJ1-4 gives the full variable domain: DTGVSQNPRHKITKRGQNVTFRCDPISEHNRLYWYRQTLGQGPEFLTYFQNEAQLEKSRLLSDRFSAERPKGSFSTLEIQRTEQGDSAMYLCASSHGISEKLFFGSGTQLSVL.

The rearrangement uses TRBV7-9 and TRBJ2-3; the D is unclear. V gave up 8 bases and J gave up 3 bases, with 18 bases separating them. CDR3 length: 15 residues. Germline assignment: CDR1 SEHNR and CDR2 FQNEAQ (reference sequence). The DNA of the CDR3 is TGTGCCAGCCTTGACATCTACCTTGGAACAGATACGCAGTATTTT. Translating gives CASLDIYLGTDTQYF. Full variable domain (remainder filled in from reference TRBV7-9 and TRBJ2-3): DTGVSQNPRHKITKRGQNVTFRCDPISEHNRLYWYRQTLGQGPEFLTYFQNEAQLEKSRLLSDRFSAERPKGSFSTLEIQRTEQGDSAMYLCASLDIYLGTDTQYFGPGTRLTVL.

The V call is TRBV28, the J call TRBJ2-3, with 10 bases fitting TRBD2. J was trimmed by 0 bases and V by 7 bases; bases with no gene match: 10. This CDR3 is 17 amino acids long. Germline V gene lookup returns CDR1 MDHEN and CDR2 SYDVKM. For the CDR3, the DNA is TGTGCCAGCACCTCCCCCGGACTAGCGGATAGCACAGATACGCAGTATTTT. Translation gives CASTSPGLADSTDTQYF. The entire variable domain, with the rest obtained from reference TRBV28 and TRBJ2-3, is as follows: DVKVTQSSRYLVKRTGEKVFLECVQDMDHENMFWYRQDPGLGLRLIYFSYDVKMKEKGDIPEGYSVSREKKERFSLILESASTNQTSMYLCASTSPGLADSTDTQYFGPGTRLTVL.

This clonotype was counted a few times. The chain employs TRBV20-1 and TRBJ1-3, with unresolved D. Germline V gives CDR1 DFQATT, CDR2 SNEGSKA (reference sequence). V lost 3 bases, J lost 4 bases, and 4 bases lay in between. This CDR3 is 11 amino acids long. The CDR3 region has the DNA TGCAGTGCTAGTACCGGAAACACCATATATTTT. Amino acids: CSASTGNTIYF.

This clonotype was seen only once. The chain has TRBV7-2 and TRBJ1-2, with 8 bases aligning to TRBD1. The V segment lost 1 base and the J segment 4 bases; nucleotides outside the gene matches: 14. Per germline, CDR1 SGHTA and CDR2 FQGNSA. The CDR3 totals 18 residues. The CDR3 DNA is TGTGCCAGCAGCTTAGGGGGCCCGGACAGGGTGGTCCGCTATGGCTACACCTTC. Amino acids: CASSLGGPDRVVRYGYTF.

This chain uses TRBV6-2 or TRBV6-3 with TRBJ1-1; D not certain. V was clipped by 5 bases and J by 0 bases, with 19 bases between them. CDR1 and CDR2 from the germline V gene are MNHEY and SVGEGT. This CDR3 region has 17 residues. The CDR3 nucleotides are TGTGCCAGCAGTCTCGACGATTCGAGAACGGTGAACACTGAAGCTTTCTTT. It yields the protein CASSLDDSRTVNTEAFF.

In its sample, this clonotype was seen once. The chain employs TRBV9 and TRBJ2-2, with TRBD1 matching over 7 bases. The CDR3 is made up of 15 amino acids. Germline values: CDR1 SGDLS, CDR2 YYNGEE. Trimming at V came to 0 bases and at J to 3 bases, leaving 2 bases not matched to a gene. This chain's CDR3 is CASSVGDSYTGELFF. In nucleotides, the CDR3 is TGTGCCAGCAGCGTAGGGGACAGCTACACCGGGGAGCTGTTTTTT.

The chain carries TRBV28 and TRBJ2-3; 7 bases agree with TRBD2. V shed 4 bases, J shed 2 bases, and the junction held 12 bases outside the gene matches. The CDR3 extends over 17 amino acids. Germline V gene lookup returns CDR1 MDHEN and CDR2 SYDVKM. CDR3 coding DNA: TGTGCCAGCAGTTCATATGGGGCTAGCGGATTCACAGATACGCAGTATTTT. Translating gives CASSSYGASGFTDTQYF.

The chain carries TRBV15 and TRBJ2-1, with TRBD2 as a possible D gene (5 bases). Trimming removed 0 bases at V and 9 bases at J, with 9 bases between. There are 13 residues in the CDR3. CDR1 is LNHNV, CDR2 YYDKDF, per germline (reference sequence). In DNA form, the CDR3 reads TGTGCCACCAGCAGAGATCTAGGGAGTGAGCAGTTCTTC. Protein product: CATSRDLGSEQFF.

The J gene is TRBJ2-1, the V gene TRBV7-9; possible D gene TRBD2, 5 bases. The CDR3 extends over 16 amino acids. V was trimmed by 6 bases and J by 0 bases, leaving 15 bases between them. The germline CDR1 and CDR2 sequences are SEHNR and FQNEAQ (reference sequence). The CDR3 DNA sequence: TGTGCCAGCAGACAAACGGAGGTTCGCTCCTACAATGAGCAGTTCTTC. Its translation is CASRQTEVRSYNEQFF.

V gene TRBV27 combines with J gene TRBJ2-7; 8 bases are shared with TRBD2. From germline, CDR1 is MNHEY and CDR2 SMNVEV (reference sequence). V lost 1 base to trimming and J lost 3 bases; unmatched junction nucleotides: 8. The CDR3 has 16 amino acids. This CDR3 is CASSLYPRTSYYEQYF. The CDR3 DNA sequence: TGTGCCAGCAGTTTATACCCCCGGACTAGCTACTACGAGCAGTACTTC.